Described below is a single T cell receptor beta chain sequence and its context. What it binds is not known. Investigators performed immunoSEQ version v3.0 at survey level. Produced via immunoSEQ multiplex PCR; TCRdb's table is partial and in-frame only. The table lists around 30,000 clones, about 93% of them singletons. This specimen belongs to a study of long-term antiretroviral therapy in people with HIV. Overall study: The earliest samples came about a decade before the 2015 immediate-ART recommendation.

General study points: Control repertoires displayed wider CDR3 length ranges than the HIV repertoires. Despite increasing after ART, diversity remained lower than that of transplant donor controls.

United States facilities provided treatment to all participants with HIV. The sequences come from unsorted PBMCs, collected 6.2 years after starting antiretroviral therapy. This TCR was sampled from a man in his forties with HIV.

CDR3 nucleotide sequence: TGTGCCAGCAGCCAAGATTTGGGGCTTGGCTACACCTTC. Amino acids: CASSQDLGLGYTF. The chain is built from TRBV14 and TRBJ1-2, with D perhaps TRBD1 (5 bases). The CDR3 is 13 residues long. Trimming removed 0 bases from V and 7 bases from J, with 9 bases in between. Germline CDR1 reads SGHDN; CDR2 reads FVKESK.